Each of the 25 T cell receptor beta chains below was sequenced from the same sample in a study of cytomegalovirus exposure and HLA in healthy donors. Vbeta (60) and Jbeta (13) primers were used in the PCR. This table comes from immunoSEQ multiplex PCR, and its TCRdb copy is limited to in-frame clones, with some not included. The table lists 150,000 to 200,000 clones, about three quarters of them singletons. The sample consisted of PBMCs. The receptors stem from a female donor in good health and CMV-seronegative.

This clone was seen only a few times. V and J are TRBV29-1 and TRBJ2-1, with TRBD2 matching 8 bases. The V segment lost 3 bases and the J segment 4 bases; nucleotides outside the gene matches: 2. This CDR3 comprises 13 residues. Per the germline V gene, CDR1 is SQVTM and CDR2 is ANQGSEA. The CDR3 sequence is CSVDQRGYNEQFF. CDR3 DNA: TGCAGCGTTGACCAGCGGGGGTACAATGAGCAGTTCTTC.

The gene calls are TRBV2 and TRBJ2-2, with 11 bases lining up with TRBD2. CDR1 is SNHLY and CDR2 is FYNNEI in the germline V gene. The ends lost 5 bases at V and 5 bases at J; junction bases unmatched: 4. This CDR3 is built from 15 residues. DNA for the CDR3: TGTGCCAGCAGTAGACTAGCGGGGTATACCGGGGAGCTGTTTTTT. It specifies CASSRLAGYTGELFF.

In its sample, this clone was seen a few times. The CDR3 DNA sequence: TGTGCCAGCAGCGGGGGGACGAAGAACACCGGGGAGCTGTTTTTT. Its translation is CASSGGTKNTGELFF. The V and J genes are TRBV5-4 and TRBJ2-2, with D perhaps matching TRBD2 (6 bases). The CDR3 has 15 amino acids. V gave up 4 bases and J gave up 1 base, with 11 bases separating them. CDR1 is SGHNT, CDR2 YYREEE, per germline (reference sequence).

The genes are TRBV7-2 and TRBJ2-2; D unresolved. Germline CDR1 SGHTA, CDR2 FQGNSA. V shed 5 bases and J shed 7 bases, with 8 bases lying between them. The CDR3 consists of 12 residues. The CDR3 loop reads CASSPRGGELFF. Here the CDR3 DNA reads TGTGCCAGCAGCCCAAGAGGCGGGGAGCTGTTTTTT.

The chain joins TRBV9 to TRBJ2-7, with 13 nucleotides matching TRBD2. J gave up 3 bases and V 3 bases, and 9 bases lay outside the gene matches. The CDR3 is made up of 17 amino acids. CDR1 and CDR2 from the germline V gene are SGDLS and YYNGEE. DNA of the CDR3: TGTGCCAGCAGCGCCGCAGGGACTAGCGGGACCTACTACGAGCAGTACTTC. It yields the protein CASSAAGTSGTYYEQYF.

In the case of this clone: At one end, the junction sequence differs from germline, possibly due to a read error. CDR3 sequence (DNA): TGTGCCAGCAGTCAAGCGGGAGGGCCCTTTGATACGCAGTATTTT. It is translated as CASSQAGGPFDTQYF. This chain joins TRBV6-1 and TRBJ2-3; 10 bases map to TRBD2. Per germline, CDR1 MNHNS and CDR2 SASEGT. The CDR3 consists of 15 residues.

The chain has TRBV28 and TRBJ1-1; possible D gene TRBD1, 5 bases. CDR3 length: 15 amino acids. Germline-derived CDR1 and CDR2 are MDHEN and SYDVKM. The V and J ends lost 6 bases and 6 bases respectively, with 20 bases between them. CDR3 protein: CASRPLKDTVSEAFF. The CDR3 coding sequence is TGTGCCAGCAGACCACTTAAGGACACGGTCTCTGAAGCTTTCTTT.

This chain joins TRBV7-9 and TRBJ2-5; 8 nucleotides line up with TRBD1. The tail of the sequence fits TRBJ2-7 better, so the J call may be wrong. Germline CDR1 is SEHNR and CDR2 is FQNEAQ (reference sequence). The CDR3 has 15 amino acids. The CDR3 DNA follows: TGTGCCAGCAGCCCATCCGGGACAGGCTCCTACGAGCAGTACTTC. Its protein product is CASSPSGTGSYEQYF.

The chain joins TRBV27 to TRBJ1-1; 7 bases align to TRBD1. The germline V gene has CDR1 MNHEY and CDR2 SMNVEV (reference sequence). This CDR3 has 14 amino acids. With 4 bases clipped from V and 11 bases from J, the junction kept 13 bases outside the gene matches. CDR3 amino acids: CASSSGQAWGMAFF. CDR3 in DNA: TGTGCCAGCAGTTCAGGACAGGCGTGGGGGATGGCTTTCTTT.

This clone was seen a single time. The chain is built from TRBV30 and TRBJ2-5; TRBD2 matches 11 bases. V dropped 4 bases and J dropped 14; count of bases not matched to a gene: 15. Looked up from germline, CDR1 is GTSNPN and CDR2 is SVGIG (reference sequence). The CDR3 sequence is 14 residues long. The CDR3 protein is CAWNSGLAGEGDYF. The CDR3 nucleotides read TGTGCCTGGAATTCAGGACTAGCGGGCGAAGGGGATTACTTC.

The chain is built from TRBV5-1 and TRBJ2-1; tentative D call: TRBD2 (6 bases). V was trimmed by 0 bases and J by 2 bases, leaving 12 bases between them. Germline CDR1 and CDR2: SGHRS and YFSETQ. This CDR3 has 16 residues. The CDR3 sequence: CASSLVASEPYNEQFF. CDR3 DNA sequence: TGCGCCAGCAGCTTGGTCGCTAGCGAACCCTACAATGAGCAGTTCTTC.

This chain connects TRBV29-1 to TRBJ1-1; no firm D call. V was shortened by 0 bases and J by 4 bases, with 12 bases between the two germline ends. Germline CDR1 reads SQVTM; CDR2 reads ANQGSEA. This CDR3 comprises 14 residues. CDR3 nucleotides: TGCAGCGTTGAAGATATCGGAGGGTTCACTGAAGCTTTCTTT. Translation: CSVEDIGGFTEAFF.

Of note for this clone: At one end, the junction sequence differs from germline, possibly due to a read error. The chain is built from TRBV7-7 and TRBJ2-5; TRBD1 might be the D (5 bases). In germline, CDR1 is SSHAT, CDR2 FNYEAQ (reference sequence). The CDR3 length is 13 residues. As DNA, the CDR3 is TGTGCTAGCAGTATGGCCAGGGTGGAGACCCAGTACTTC. This gives the protein CASSMARVETQYF.

In its sample, this clone was seen a few times. This chain connects TRBV19 to TRBJ1-1; TRBD1 matches 11 bases. CDR1 and CDR2 from the germline V gene are LNHDA and SQIVND (reference sequence). The V and J ends lost 2 bases and 3 bases, in that order; junction bases with no gene match: 2. CDR3 size: 15 residues. CDR3 bases: TGTGCCAGTAGTATATTGGGACAGGGGGACACTGAAGCTTTCTTT. It translates to CASSILGQGDTEAFF.

The rearrangement uses TRBV5-1 and TRBJ1-4; 9 bases map to TRBD1. Germline CDR1 reads SGHRS; CDR2 reads YFSETQ. The CDR3 extends over 15 amino acids. With V trimmed by 4 bases and J by 4 bases, 5 bases remained unmatched. The CDR3 nucleotides are TGCGCCAGCAGCCCAGACAGGGGGATTAATGAAAAACTGTTTTTT. Translating it yields CASSPDRGINEKLFF.

The rearrangement uses TRBV21-1 and TRBJ2-1; TRBD1 is taken as the D call from the table, unchecked against the DNA. TRBV21-1 is reported as a pseudogene. The CDR3 is 16 amino acids. The CDR3 here is CASSKDRITSYNEQFF. The CDR3, as DNA: TGTGCCAGCAGCAAGGACAGAATAACATCCTACAATGAGCAGTTCTTC.

The rearrangement joins TRBV2 to TRBJ2-2; no clear D gene. Between the trimmed V and J ends, which lost 0 bases and 6 bases, there was a span of 14 bases. Germline CDR1 is SNHLY and CDR2 is FYNNEI. The CDR3 has 16 amino acids. In DNA, the CDR3 is TGTGCCAGCAGTGAAGCTGGAGTTGGAGCTTCCGGGGAGCTGTTTTTT. Its translation: CASSEAGVGASGELFF.

This clone was observed once. V usage is TRBV9 and J usage is TRBJ2-3; D is uncertain. V was cut by 0 bases and J by 3 bases, with 8 bases left in between. Looked up from germline, CDR1 is SGDLS and CDR2 is YYNGEE. There are 14 residues in the CDR3. The CDR3 sequence is CASSVDPRTDTQYF. DNA of the CDR3: TGTGCCAGCAGCGTAGACCCCAGAACAGATACGCAGTATTTT.

The rearrangement joins TRBV19 to TRBJ2-1; 12 bases are a match to TRBD2. V shed 7 bases and J 16 bases; nucleotides not matched to a gene: 20. The CDR3 runs to 16 residues. Germline V CDR1 and CDR2: LNHDA, SQIVND (reference sequence). CDR3 nucleotide sequence: TGTGCCAGTATAGGGGGAAAACTAGCGGGAGGACGAATTCAATTCTTC. This gives the protein CASIGGKLAGGRIQFF. Filled out from reference TRBV19 and TRBJ2-1, the complete variable domain reads DGGITQSPKYLFRKEGQNVTLSCEQNLNHDAMYWYRQDPGQGLRLIYYSQIVNDFQKGDIAEGYSVSREKKESFPLTVTSAQKNPTAFYLCASIGGKLAGGRIQFFGPGTRLTVL.

The J gene is TRBJ2-1, the V gene TRBV7-9; 7 bases are a match to TRBD2. The length of the CDR3 is 13 residues. The V segment lost 4 bases and the J segment 7 bases; nucleotides outside the gene matches: 4. Germline CDR1 and CDR2: SEHNR and FQNEAQ (reference sequence). The CDR3 loop reads CASSSGGGNEQFF. CDR3 DNA sequence: TGTGCCAGCAGCTCCGGGGGAGGGAATGAGCAGTTCTTC.

This clone was observed a handful of times. CDR3 sequence reads: CASSFSGGIANTQYF. Written as DNA, the CDR3 is TGTGCCAGCAGTTTCTCGGGAGGGATTGCAAATACGCAGTATTTT. The J gene is TRBJ2-3, the V gene TRBV28, with TRBD2 matching over 8 bases. CDR1 is MDHEN and CDR2 is SYDVKM in the germline V gene. The CDR3 has 15 amino acids. V lost 3 bases and J lost 7; bases outside the gene matches: 9.

About this clone: This sample also contains other DNA sequences that code for the same CDR3. The V call is TRBV30, the J call TRBJ2-3; 7 nucleotides match TRBD2. The CDR3 length is 15 residues. Germline-derived CDR1 and CDR2 are GTSNPN and SVGIG (reference sequence). V lost 0 bases, J lost 2 bases, and 5 bases stayed unmatched. The CDR3 sequence: CAWSVLGGNTDTQYF. The CDR3 nucleotides read TGTGCCTGGAGTGTATTGGGGGGGAACACAGATACGCAGTATTTT. The complete variable domain, with remaining parts taken from reference TRBV30 and TRBJ2-3, reads SQTIHQWPATLVQPVGSPLSLECTVEGTSNPNLYWYRQAAGRGLQLLFYSVGIGQISSEVPQNLSASRPQDRQFILSSKKLLLSDSGFYLCAWSVLGGNTDTQYFGPGTRLTVL.

The rearrangement links TRBV19 to TRBJ2-7; TRBD2 is a possible D gene (5 bases). In germline, CDR1 is LNHDA, CDR2 SQIVND (reference sequence). V lost 6 bases and J lost 4, with 16 bases in between. The CDR3 spans 14 residues. The CDR3 DNA is TGTGCCAGTAGCCCGAGGTCCGGGGAGTACGAGCAGTACTTC. It is translated as CASSPRSGEYEQYF. Full variable domain (remainder filled in from reference TRBV19 and TRBJ2-7): DGGITQSPKYLFRKEGQNVTLSCEQNLNHDAMYWYRQDPGQGLRLIYYSQIVNDFQKGDIAEGYSVSREKKESFPLTVTSAQKNPTAFYLCASSPRSGEYEQYFGPGTRLTVT.

The V call is TRBV11-1, the J call TRBJ2-7; D gene unclear. V was trimmed by 1 base and J by 1 base, leaving 8 bases between them. CDR1 SGHAT and CDR2 FQDESV come from the germline V gene (reference sequence). The CDR3 covers 14 residues. In DNA, the CDR3 is TGTGCCAGCAGCTTAGGGTCCGGGTCCTACGAGCAGTACTTC. It specifies CASSLGSGSYEQYF.

The chain uses TRBV6-5 and TRBJ2-5; 9 bases match TRBD2. The V and J ends lost 2 bases and 1 base, in that order; junction bases with no gene match: 2. CDR3 length: 15 amino acids. Looked up from germline, CDR1 is MNHEY and CDR2 is SVGAGI. Written as DNA, the CDR3 is TGTGCCAGCAGTTACAGCGGGAGGAGCCAAGAGACCCAGTACTTC. It specifies CASSYSGRSQETQYF.